The entry below gives a single T cell receptor (beta chain) sequence along with its context. Its specificity is unknown. The assay was immunoSEQ multiplex PCR, and TCRdb's table has in-frame clones only and misses some. The repertoire includes over a million clones, around 75% of them detected once, and 1.5% sits in the top ten. This entry belongs to a study of shared clonotypes between healthy human individuals. Findings and limits, study-wide: Blood was the sole source, and tissue repertoires probably differ. Among the subsets, naive ones generally showed larger estimated richness than memory ones.

Deletions cut 1 base from V and 0 bases from J, with 13 bases between. The CDR3 consists of 17 residues. Germline V gene sequence: CDR1 SGHRS, CDR2 YFSETQ. The receptor's source is a man younger than 35 in good health. The chain recombines TRBV5-1 with TRBJ1-4; no clear D gene. The sample consisted of memory CD4+ T cells sorted from blood. As for subset: CD45RA-negative fraction. CDR3 nucleotide sequence: TGCGCCAGCAGCTTGAGTCCAGCCGGGGCAACTAATGAAAAACTGTTTTTT. This encodes CASSLSPAGATNEKLFF.